One and the same sample provided the 23 T cell receptor beta chains below, sequenced in a study of control samples from healthy donors and cancer patients. Here immunoSEQ multiplex PCR was the method, and the copy in TCRdb shows in-frame clones only, minus some. The sample holds about 140,000 clones; 91% are singletons and the top ten take 3.2%. The sample taken for sequencing was blood. The receptors shown here come from a man aged 25 to 45 in good health.

V and J are TRBV11-2 and TRBJ1-1; unclear D gene. V gave up 1 base and J gave up 3 bases, with 6 bases separating them. The germline V gene has CDR1 SGHAT and CDR2 FQNNGV. The CDR3 runs 13 residues. The CDR3 DNA is TGTGCCAGCAGCTTAGCCTTATACACTGAAGCTTTCTTT. Encoded protein: CASSLALYTEAFF.

J is TRBJ2-2 and V is TRBV6-5, with D possibly being TRBD1 (6 bases). The CDR3 spans 15 residues. Deletions cut 6 bases from V and 1 base from J, with 12 bases between. CDR1 and CDR2 from the germline V gene are MNHEY and SVGAGI. DNA of the CDR3: TGTGCCAGCAGCCACAGGGTTAGGAACACCGGGGAGCTGTTTTTT. It translates to CASSHRVRNTGELFF.

The chain is built from TRBV6-7 and TRBJ1-6; TRBD1 matches at 7 bases. TRBV6-7 has ORF status, its function being uncertain. Trimming at V came to 2 bases and at J to 8 bases, leaving 6 bases not matched to a gene. The CDR3 spans 15 residues. CDR3 residues: CASSYPDRVDSPLHF. DNA for the CDR3: TGTGCCAGCAGTTACCCCGACAGGGTAGATTCACCCCTCCACTTT.

This clone was seen once. The chain joins TRBV7-2 to TRBJ2-7; D may be TRBD2 (6 bases). This CDR3 contains 14 residues. Germline V CDR1 and CDR2: SGHTA, FQGNSA. V was shortened by 3 bases and J by 4 bases, with 13 bases between the two germline ends. CDR3 sequence reads: CASSFNSGPYEQYF. The CDR3 coding sequence is TGTGCCAGCAGCTTTAATAGCGGTCCTTACGAGCAGTACTTC.

The rearrangement uses TRBV7-2 and TRBJ1-6, with TRBD1 matching 10 bases. Germline CDR1 reads SGHTA; CDR2 reads FQGNSA. This CDR3 spans 19 amino acids. The V and J ends lost 5 bases and 0 bases, in that order; junction bases with no gene match: 10. CDR3 bases: TGTGCCAGCAGCACACCGGACAGGGGGGCAAGCTCCTATAATTCACCCCTCCACTTT. This encodes CASSTPDRGASSYNSPLHF. The full variable domain, its missing parts supplied by reference TRBV7-2 and TRBJ1-6, is GAGVSQSPSNKVTEKGKDVELRCDPISGHTALYWYRQSLGQGLEFLIYFQGNSAPDKSGLPSDRFSAERTGGSVSTLTIQRTQQEDSAVYLCASSTPDRGASSYNSPLHFGNGTRLTVT.

This clone was found once. The genes are TRBV12-5 and TRBJ1-4; 8 bases line up with TRBD1. The germline V gene encodes CDR1 LGHNT and CDR2 FRNRAP. The CDR3 has 16 residues. With V trimmed by 3 bases and J by 8 bases, 11 bases remained unmatched. In nucleotides, the CDR3 is TGTGCTAGTGGTTTCCAAACTTACAGACAGGGGGAAAAACTGTTTTTT. Encoded protein: CASGFQTYRQGEKLFF. Using reference TRBV12-5 and TRBJ1-4 for the parts outside the CDR3, the full variable domain is DARVTQTPRHKVTEMGQEVTMRCQPILGHNTVFWYRQTMMQGLELLAYFRNRAPLDDSGMPKDRFSAEMPDATLATLKIQPSEPRDSAVYFCASGFQTYRQGEKLFFGSGTQLSVL.

The chain is built from TRBV7-2 and TRBJ1-2; D ambiguous. Germline V gene data show CDR1 as SGHTA and CDR2 as FQGNSA. CDR3 length equals 14 residues. Trimming left V 2 bases short and J 0 bases short, with 7 bases between. CDR3 region: CASSLTVSNYGYTF. The CDR3, as DNA: TGTGCCAGCAGCTTAACGGTTTCTAACTATGGCTACACCTTC.

The rearrangement joins TRBV7-9 to TRBJ2-7; a weak D match, TRBD2 (6 bases). Germline assignment: CDR1 SEHNR and CDR2 FQNEAQ (reference sequence). V lost 5 bases, J lost 4 bases, and 18 bases lay in between. The CDR3 contains 15 residues. CDR3 coding DNA: TGTGCCAGCAGCCCCCAGCTGGGGGGAGCGTACGAGCAGTACTTC. Translating gives CASSPQLGGAYEQYF. The complete variable domain, with remaining parts taken from reference TRBV7-9 and TRBJ2-7, reads DTGVSQNPRHKITKRGQNVTFRCDPISEHNRLYWYRQTLGQGPEFLTYFQNEAQLEKSRLLSDRFSAERPKGSFSTLEIQRTEQGDSAMYLCASSPQLGGAYEQYFGPGTRLTVT.

This chain uses TRBV27 with TRBJ1-5; tentatively, D is TRBD1 (5 bases). There are 15 residues in the CDR3. Per the germline V gene, CDR1 is MNHEY and CDR2 is SMNVEV (reference sequence). V was trimmed by 2 bases and J by 2 bases, leaving 10 bases between them. The CDR3 region is CASSLRGGGNQPQHF. The CDR3 region has the DNA TGTGCCAGCAGTTTAAGGGGAGGGGGCAATCAGCCCCAGCATTTT.

CDR3 bases: TGTGCCAGCAGTTTCGGGGACCACTCCTACGAGCAGTACTTC. Translated, it gives CASSFGDHSYEQYF. The chain carries TRBV27 and TRBJ2-7, with D perhaps assigned TRBD1 or TRBD2 (5 bases each). Between the trimmed V and J ends, which lost 3 bases and 0 bases, there was a span of 9 bases. The CDR3 sequence is 14 residues long. Looked up from germline, CDR1 is MNHEY and CDR2 is SMNVEV (reference sequence).

The J gene is TRBJ1-6, the V gene TRBV5-4; D is possibly TRBD1 (6 bases). Trimming pared 0 bases from V and 3 bases from J, leaving 13 bases between. Germline V gene data show CDR1 as SGHNT and CDR2 as YYREEE (reference sequence). The CDR3 is 17 residues long. This chain's CDR3 is CASSLGGQGNYNSPLHF. The CDR3 bases are TGTGCCAGCAGCTTGGGGGGGCAGGGAAACTATAATTCACCCCTCCACTTT.

The chain links TRBV5-5 to TRBJ2-4, with D possibly being TRBD1 or TRBD2 (5 bases each). The germline V and J ends were trimmed by 0 bases and 3 bases, with 16 bases remaining between them. The CDR3 covers 17 residues. Germline values: CDR1 SGHKS, CDR2 YYEKEE (reference sequence). The CDR3 coding sequence is TGTGCCAGCAGCTTGGCCTCTCAGGGCCGGGGCAAAAACATTCAGTACTTC. This encodes CASSLASQGRGKNIQYF.

This sequence joins TRBV3-1 (or the pseudogene TRBV3-2) and TRBJ1-2; TRBD1 matches 9 bases. The trim removed 4 bases at V and 4 bases at J, leaving 7 bases unmatched. Germline-derived CDR1 and CDR2 are LGHDT and YNNKEL (reference sequence). The CDR3 length is 15 residues. The CDR3 nucleotides read TGTGCCAGCAGCCCGAGATTGGGACAGGGCTATGGCTACACCTTC. Its translation: CASSPRLGQGYGYTF.

This chain links TRBV5-1 with TRBJ2-3; 7 nucleotides align to TRBD2. CDR3 size: 16 residues. After removal of 0 bases from V and 2 bases from J, the junction contained 6 bases not matched to a gene. In germline, CDR1 is SGHRS, CDR2 YFSETQ. DNA for the CDR3: TGCGCCAGCAGCTTGGAGCGGCGGGGGTACACAGATACGCAGTATTTT. Translated, it gives CASSLERRGYTDTQYF. Supplemented by reference TRBV5-1 and TRBJ2-3, the full variable domain reads KAGVTQTPRYLIKTRGQQVTLSCSPISGHRSVSWYQQTPGQGLQFLFEYFSETQRNKGNFPGRFSGRQFSNSRSEMNVSTLELGDSALYLCASSLERRGYTDTQYFGPGTRLTVL.

The V call is TRBV6-5, the J call TRBJ1-2; TRBD1 might be the D (6 bases). Trimming took off 9 bases at V and 8 bases at J, with 19 bases between the two ends. This CDR3 is built from 13 residues. Germline CDR1 and CDR2: MNHEY and SVGAGI. Written as DNA, the CDR3 is TGTGCCAGTTCCCCCTACAGGGTCCGGGGCTACACCTTC. Protein sequence: CASSPYRVRGYTF.

V usage is TRBV27 and J usage is TRBJ2-7; 7 nucleotides align to TRBD1. Germline lookup yields CDR1 MNHEY and CDR2 SMNVEV (reference sequence). The CDR3 is made up of 14 amino acids. V was pared by 2 bases and J by 2 bases, with 3 bases of the junction left unmatched. The CDR3 loop is CASSLTGATYEQYF. The CDR3 nucleotides are TGTGCCAGCAGTTTAACAGGGGCCACCTACGAGCAGTACTTC.

The rearrangement uses TRBV5-3 and TRBJ2-6; D is uncertain. TRBV5-3 belongs to the ORF category, with a function that is uncertain. The CDR3 covers 16 residues. Trimming stripped 4 bases from V and 0 bases from J, with 11 bases between. Here the CDR3 reads CARSGCRPSGANVLTF. CDR3 bases: TGTGCCAGAAGCGGGTGCAGGCCCTCTGGGGCCAACGTCCTGACTTTC.

Here the CDR3 DNA reads TGTGCCAGCAGGAGCGGACAGCAGCCCCAGCATTTT. It translates to CASRSGQQPQHF. The V call is TRBV28, the J call TRBJ1-5; D perhaps matches TRBD1 (6 bases). The CDR3 is 12 residues long. With 6 bases removed from V and 7 bases from J, the gap between germline ends came to 10 bases. CDR1 is MDHEN and CDR2 is SYDVKM in the germline V gene.

V gene TRBV19 combines with J gene TRBJ1-1; a weak D match, TRBD1 (6 bases). The CDR3 covers 15 residues. Trimming took 5 bases from V and 0 from J, leaving 13 bases between them. From germline, CDR1 is LNHDA and CDR2 SQIVND (reference sequence). The DNA of the CDR3 is TGTGCCAGTAGTTTGACAGGTTTAATGAACACTGAAGCTTTCTTT. This gives the protein CASSLTGLMNTEAFF.

The chain recombines TRBV5-1 with TRBJ2-7; D is uncertain. The V end lost 4 bases, the J end lost 0 bases, and 2 bases lay between the germline ends. CDR1 SGHRS and CDR2 YFSETQ come from the germline V gene. The CDR3 contains 11 residues. As DNA, the CDR3 is TGCGCCAGCAGCGCCTCCTACGAGCAGTACTTC. Protein sequence: CASSASYEQYF. Using reference TRBV5-1 and TRBJ2-7 for the parts outside the CDR3, the full variable domain is KAGVTQTPRYLIKTRGQQVTLSCSPISGHRSVSWYQQTPGQGLQFLFEYFSETQRNKGNFPGRFSGRQFSNSRSEMNVSTLELGDSALYLCASSASYEQYFGPGTRLTVT.

By frequency in the sample, this clone is medium-sized. Other DNA sequences from this sample encode an identical CDR3 as well. The chain couples TRBV27 to TRBJ2-7; 7 nucleotides align to TRBD1. The CDR3 covers 13 residues. CDR1 and CDR2 from the germline V gene are MNHEY and SMNVEV (reference sequence). V lost 3 bases and J lost 5; bases outside the gene matches: 4. The CDR3 region is CASSFGQGDEQYF. The CDR3 nucleotides are TGTGCCAGCAGTTTCGGTCAGGGGGACGAGCAGTACTTC.

The chain employs TRBV14 and TRBJ1-4; no reliable D call. Germline lookup yields CDR1 SGHDN and CDR2 FVKESK. The V and J ends lost 0 bases and 7 bases respectively, with 6 bases between them. This CDR3 is built from 13 residues. As DNA, the CDR3 is TGTGCCAGCAGCCAAGAATTGGGTGAAAAACTGTTTTTT. Translating gives CASSQELGEKLFF.

The chain uses TRBV5-1 and TRBJ2-3; the match to TRBD1 covers 8 bases. V lost 4 bases, J lost 4 bases, and 11 bases stayed unmatched. The CDR3 spans 16 residues. Germline loops: CDR1 SGHRS, CDR2 YFSETQ. The chain's CDR3 is CASSRPVQGAADTQYF. The CDR3 DNA reads TGCGCCAGCAGCCGCCCCGTCCAGGGGGCGGCAGATACGCAGTATTTT. The whole variable domain, filled in from reference TRBV5-1 and TRBJ2-3, reads KAGVTQTPRYLIKTRGQQVTLSCSPISGHRSVSWYQQTPGQGLQFLFEYFSETQRNKGNFPGRFSGRQFSNSRSEMNVSTLELGDSALYLCASSRPVQGAADTQYFGPGTRLTVL.